These 9 T cell receptor beta chains originate from one sample sequenced in a study of shared clonotypes between healthy human individuals. Assay used: immunoSEQ multiplex PCR; TCRdb lists only in-frame clones, some missing. The sample consists of around 980,000 clones, about four fifths of them appearing once. Sequencing input: memory CD4+ T cells from PBMCs. As to subset: CD45RA-negative fraction. Receptors were obtained from a young man in good health. Some clones in this sample may be carry-over from other donors' samples.

The chain carries TRBV4-3 and TRBJ2-2; D gene unclear. CDR1 and CDR2 (germline): LGHNA, YSLEER. This CDR3 region has 13 residues. V gave up 0 bases and J gave up 8 bases, with 7 bases separating them. CDR3 protein: CASSQDVRGELFF. CDR3 DNA: TGCGCCAGCAGCCAAGATGTCCGGGGGGAGCTGTTTTTT.

Points on this clone: In the same sample, other DNA sequences code for this CDR3. The gene calls are TRBV2 and TRBJ2-3; D not resolved. This CDR3 has 13 residues. V lost 3 bases and J 4 bases, leaving 8 bases between the germline ends. From germline, CDR1 is SNHLY and CDR2 FYNNEI. The CDR3 bases are TGTGCCAGCAGTGACGGAGTTGCAGATACGCAGTATTTT. Its translation is CASSDGVADTQYF. The variable domain in full, completed from reference TRBV2 and TRBJ2-3, reads EPEVTQTPSHQVTQMGQEVILRCVPISNHLYFYWYRQILGQKVEFLVSFYNNEISEKSEIFDDQFSVERPDGSNFTLKIRSTKLEDSAMYFCASSDGVADTQYFGPGTRLTVL.

This clone occurred once. The V and J genes are TRBV30 and TRBJ2-7; D is tentatively TRBD1 or TRBD2 (5 bases each). The germline V gene has CDR1 GTSNPN and CDR2 SVGIG (reference sequence). Deletions cut 4 bases from V and 6 bases from J, with 19 bases between. The CDR3 totals 14 residues. The CDR3 sequence is CAWTRGGGSREQYF. The DNA of the CDR3 is TGTGCCTGGACGAGGGGCGGAGGTTCCCGCGAGCAGTACTTC. Complete variable domain (other parts from reference TRBV30 and TRBJ2-7): SQTIHQWPATLVQPVGSPLSLECTVEGTSNPNLYWYRQAAGRGLQLLFYSVGIGQISSEVPQNLSASRPQDRQFILSSKKLLLSDSGFYLCAWTRGGGSREQYFGPGTRLTVT.

The rearrangement links TRBV19 to TRBJ2-4, with TRBD2 identical over 11 bases. The junction had 2 bases not matched to a gene; V was cut back by 4 bases and J by 0 bases. CDR1 is LNHDA, CDR2 SQIVND, per germline (reference sequence). This CDR3 has 16 amino acids. In DNA form, the CDR3 reads TGTGCCAGTAGTACTGGACTAGCGGGAGCCAAAAACATTCAGTACTTC. This encodes CASSTGLAGAKNIQYF.

This clone has just one count. This chain connects TRBV5-1 to TRBJ1-1; 8 positions match TRBD1. The V segment lost 3 bases and the J segment 1 base; nucleotides outside the gene matches: 5. From germline, CDR1 is SGHRS and CDR2 YFSETQ. The CDR3 is 15 amino acids. This CDR3 reads CASSYSGGPNTEAFF. CDR3 in DNA: TGCGCCAGCAGCTACTCAGGGGGCCCGAACACTGAAGCTTTCTTT.

A single count supports this clone. Written as DNA, the CDR3 is TGTGCCAGCAGCCCTCCGACCGGGGCCACGGCTTTCTTT. This gives the protein CASSPPTGATAFF. The chain joins TRBV5-6 to TRBJ1-1; D might be TRBD1 (5 bases). The CDR3 is made up of 13 amino acids. The V and J ends lost 4 bases and 11 bases respectively, with 18 bases between them. Germline V gives CDR1 SGHDT, CDR2 YYEEEE.

The chain links TRBV6-1 to TRBJ2-7; 11 positions match TRBD1. Trimming at V came to 6 bases and at J to 5 bases, leaving 9 bases not matched to a gene. The CDR3 length is 15 residues. Germline lookup yields CDR1 MNHNS and CDR2 SASEGT. CDR3 in amino acids: CASRPPGQGGDEQYF. DNA for the CDR3: TGTGCCAGCAGGCCCCCGGGACAGGGGGGCGACGAGCAGTACTTC.

The V call is TRBV29-1, the J call TRBJ1-1, with 11 bases matching TRBD1. Germline loops: CDR1 SQVTM, CDR2 ANQGSEA. CDR3 size: 17 residues. The trim removed 7 bases at V and 1 base at J, leaving 14 bases unmatched. The CDR3 DNA follows: TGCAGCGCCCGGACAGGGGGCATAGGTCGGGCGAACACTGAAGCTTTCTTT. Amino acids: CSARTGGIGRANTEAFF.

The chain joins TRBV2 to TRBJ2-1, with 13 bases identical to TRBD2. Per germline, CDR1 SNHLY and CDR2 FYNNEI. V lost 6 bases and J lost 10; bases outside the gene matches: 15. The CDR3 covers 17 residues. CDR3 sequence reads: CASRFRGQGLAGDEQFF. CDR3 DNA sequence: TGTGCCAGCAGATTTCGCGGGCAAGGACTAGCGGGAGACGAGCAGTTCTTC.